This T cell receptor beta chain stems from a study of blood T cell repertoires in COVID-19. The CDR3 runs to 18 residues. CDR1 is LGHNT and CDR2 is FRNRAP in the germline V gene. The trim removed 7 bases at V and 4 bases at J, leaving 15 bases unmatched. Produced via immunoSEQ multiplex PCR; TCRdb's table is partial and in-frame only. The sample lists some 250,000 clones, roughly 86% occurring once. Sequenced material: peripheral blood. The TCR originated in a woman aged 25 to 39 who had recovered from COVID-19. This chain connects TRBV12-5 to TRBJ2-6; 8 bases agree with TRBD2. CDR3 sequence: CASAFKGLEGYGANVLTF. Written as DNA, the CDR3 is TGTGCTAGTGCTTTCAAGGGACTAGAAGGGTACGGGGCCAACGTCCTGACTTTC.